These 20 T cell receptor beta chains share one sample of origin, sequenced in a study of cytomegalovirus exposure and HLA in healthy donors. The PCR contained 60 Vbeta and 13 Jbeta primers. Sequenced by immunoSEQ multiplex PCR; TCRdb stores in-frame clones only, minus some. The sample holds around 150,000 clones, over 75% seen once. Sequenced input: PBMCs. Source of these receptors: a young man in good health and CMV-seropositive.

This clone was observed a single time. The J gene is TRBJ2-3, the V gene TRBV20-1; D gene uncertain. This CDR3 is 11 amino acids long. V was trimmed by 5 bases and J by 6 bases, leaving 9 bases between them. Germline values: CDR1 DFQATT, CDR2 SNEGSKA (reference sequence). In nucleotides, the CDR3 is TGCAGTGCTCAGCTAGATGATACGCAGTATTTT. Translated: CSAQLDDTQYF.

This rearrangement joins TRBV9 to TRBJ2-2; 7 nucleotides agree with TRBD1. The CDR3 runs to 15 residues. V shed 4 bases and J 5 bases; nucleotides not matched to a gene: 8. Germline V gives CDR1 SGDLS, CDR2 YYNGEE. The CDR3 loop is CASSPRQGQTGELFF. In DNA form, the CDR3 reads TGTGCCAGCAGCCCAAGACAGGGTCAGACCGGGGAGCTGTTTTTT.

The gene calls are TRBV10-3 and TRBJ2-7, with D possibly matching TRBD2 (6 bases). Germline V CDR1 and CDR2: ENHRY, SYGVKD. V lost 6 bases and J 3 bases, leaving 9 bases between the germline ends. The CDR3 totals 12 residues. The CDR3: CAIRGLHYEQYF. The DNA of the CDR3 is TGTGCCATCAGGGGACTCCACTACGAGCAGTACTTC.

The rearrangement links TRBV2 to TRBJ2-1; D call uncertain. CDR3 length: 10 residues. The V end lost 2 bases, the J end lost 12 bases, and 5 bases lay between the germline ends. CDR1 is SNHLY and CDR2 is FYNNEI in the germline V gene. The CDR3 spells CASSESGQFF. The CDR3 DNA reads TGTGCCAGCAGTGAATCCGGGCAGTTCTTC.

This sequence joins TRBV7-9 and TRBJ2-5; no firm D call. V lost 5 bases to trimming and J lost 5 bases, with 21 bases between them. Germline V gene sequence: CDR1 SEHNR, CDR2 FQNEAQ (reference sequence). CDR3 length: 16 residues. CDR3 nucleotide sequence: TGTGCCAGCAGCCACCGCGAGGCGCCCACAACGGAGACCCAGTACTTC. It is translated as CASSHREAPTTETQYF.

This clone has only one observation. The chain links TRBV15 to TRBJ2-5; a possible D gene is TRBD1 (6 bases). The CDR3 consists of 14 residues. Germline loops: CDR1 LNHNV, CDR2 YYDKDF (reference sequence). V was pared by 0 bases and J by 9 bases, with 14 bases between. In nucleotides, the CDR3 is TGTGCCACCAGCAGAGATCAGGGGCCGCGAGCCCAGTACTTC. Translation: CATSRDQGPRAQYF.

As DNA, the CDR3 is TGTGCCAGCAGTTTAGTACAGGATGCTGCAGCTTTCTTT. Translation: CASSLVQDAAAFF. The chain couples TRBV27 to TRBJ1-1; D perhaps matches TRBD1 (5 bases). Trimming removed 2 bases from V and 10 bases from J, with 14 bases in between. Per the germline V gene, CDR1 is MNHEY and CDR2 is SMNVEV (reference sequence). This CDR3 spans 13 amino acids.

Turning to this clone: The same CDR3 also results from other DNA sequences found in this sample. V usage is TRBV21-1 and J usage is TRBJ2-6; the D call in the table, TRBD1, was not verified against the DNA. TRBV21-1 is labeled a pseudogene. The length of the CDR3 is 15 residues. In nucleotides, the CDR3 is TGTGCCAGACCCGAGCAGGGGCCTGGGGCCAACGTCCTGACTTTC. It specifies CARPEQGPGANVLTF.

V gene TRBV18 combines with J gene TRBJ1-1, with D hard to call. This CDR3 is 13 amino acids long. Germline loops: CDR1 KGHSH, CDR2 LQKENI. V gave up 6 bases and J gave up 3 bases, with 11 bases separating them. Here the CDR3 reads CASSPLGYTEAFF. The CDR3 nucleotides are TGTGCCAGCTCGCCCCTCGGGTACACTGAAGCTTTCTTT.

As regards this clone: Compared with germline, one end of the junction differs, possibly owing to a read error. The chain links TRBV19 to TRBJ2-6; tentatively, D is TRBD1 (5 bases). Germline CDR1 LNHDA, CDR2 SQIVND (reference sequence). The CDR3 extends over 18 amino acids. CDR3 in amino acids: CASSPTATASSGANGLTF. CDR3 nucleotides: TGTGCCAGTAGTCCCACAGCGACAGCTTCCTCTGGGGCCAACGGCCTGACTTTC. The variable domain in full, with the rest retrieved from reference TRBV19 and TRBJ2-6, is DGGITQSPKYLFRKEGQNVTLSCEQNLNHDAMYWYRQDPGQGLRLIYYSQIVNDFQKGDIAEGYSVSREKKESFPLTVTSAQKNPTAFYLCASSPTATASSGANGLTFGAGSRLTVL.

The chain carries TRBV18 and TRBJ2-2; tentative D call: TRBD1 (6 bases). Trimming stripped 4 bases from V and 7 bases from J, with 10 bases between. From germline, CDR1 is KGHSH and CDR2 LQKENI. The CDR3 length is 13 residues. The CDR3 DNA sequence: TGTGCCAGCTCACTGACAGGAAACGGGGAGCTGTTTTTT. Translating it yields CASSLTGNGELFF.

A few counts support this clone. CDR3 sequence: CASSSTSGPYYEQYF. For the CDR3, the DNA is TGTGCCAGCAGCAGCACTAGCGGTCCTTACTACGAGCAGTACTTC. The chain has TRBV11-3 and TRBJ2-7; the match to TRBD2 covers 8 bases. Germline loops: CDR1 SGHNT, CDR2 YENEEA. Germline trimming cut 5 bases from V and 3 bases from J; bases unmatched to any gene: 9. The CDR3 consists of 15 residues.

The gene calls are TRBV19 and TRBJ1-2; D may be TRBD1 (6 bases). The CDR3 covers 14 residues. The germline V and J ends were trimmed by 7 bases and 6 bases, with 18 bases remaining between them. The germline V gene encodes CDR1 LNHDA and CDR2 SQIVND (reference sequence). The CDR3 spells CASTLTGYVNGYTF. DNA of the CDR3: TGTGCCAGTACCCTAACAGGGTACGTGAATGGCTACACCTTC.

In its sample, this clone was seen once. The chain has TRBV5-8 and TRBJ2-1; 8 bases align to TRBD2. The CDR3 totals 15 residues. Losses at the gene ends were 1 base for V and 3 bases for J; bases not matched to a gene: 3. CDR1 is SGHTS and CDR2 is YDEGEE in the germline V gene. The CDR3 sequence is CASSLSSGRYNEQFF. In DNA form, the CDR3 reads TGTGCCAGCAGCTTGTCTAGCGGGCGCTACAATGAGCAGTTCTTC.

This sequence joins TRBV9 and TRBJ2-5; TRBD1 matches 7 bases. The CDR3 loop spans 15 amino acids. Trimming took 0 bases from V and 1 from J; bases not matched to a gene: 3. From germline, CDR1 is SGDLS and CDR2 YYNGEE. Here the CDR3 DNA reads TGTGCCAGCAGCGTAGATAACAGGGGCCAAGAGACCCAGTACTTC. Residues: CASSVDNRGQETQYF.

The table lists this clone with many counts. Here the CDR3 DNA reads TGTGCCAGCAGCTCTCCCACCTTACGACGGAGCGAGCAGTACTTC. Its protein product is CASSSPTLRRSEQYF. This chain connects TRBV7-2 to TRBJ2-7; D ambiguous. Looked up from germline, CDR1 is SGHTA and CDR2 is FQGNSA. The CDR3 contains 15 residues. Trimming stripped 4 bases from V and 6 bases from J, with 19 bases between.

The DNA of the CDR3 is TGTGCCTGGAGTGCACAGGGACAGGGTGTAAACTATGGCTACACCTTC. Translating it yields CAWSAQGQGVNYGYTF. This rearrangement joins TRBV30 to TRBJ1-2, with 9 bases matching TRBD1. Germline V lookup: CDR1 GTSNPN, CDR2 SVGIG (reference sequence). The CDR3 runs 16 residues. The ends lost 1 base at V and 2 bases at J; junction bases unmatched: 8.

Here the CDR3 reads CASSFRGAGYGYTF. The CDR3 nucleotides read TGTGCCAGCAGTTTCAGGGGCGCGGGCTATGGCTACACCTTC. The chain links TRBV28 to TRBJ1-2, with D possibly matching TRBD1 (6 bases). CDR3 length: 14 amino acids. V lost 3 bases and J lost 4, with 12 bases in between. Germline CDR1 and CDR2: MDHEN and SYDVKM.

CDR3 nucleotide sequence: TGTGCCAGCAGCTACCTGCTAGACGGGGAGACCCAGTACTTC. Its protein product is CASSYLLDGETQYF. The chain recombines TRBV7-9 with TRBJ2-5; D gene unclear. CDR1 and CDR2 from the germline V gene are SEHNR and FQNEAQ (reference sequence). V lost 4 bases to trimming and J lost 5 bases, with 14 bases between them. The CDR3 has 14 residues. The variable domain in full, with the rest retrieved from reference TRBV7-9 and TRBJ2-5, is DTGVSQNPRHKITKRGQNVTFRCDPISEHNRLYWYRQTLGQGPEFLTYFQNEAQLEKSRLLSDRFSAERPKGSFSTLEIQRTEQGDSAMYLCASSYLLDGETQYFGPGTRLLVL.

The chain employs TRBV4-3 and TRBJ2-1, with no clear D. Germline V gene data show CDR1 as LGHNA and CDR2 as YSLEER. V gave up 4 bases and J gave up 0 bases, with 10 bases separating them. The CDR3 is 15 amino acids. The DNA for the CDR3 is TGCGCCAGCAGCCTTCTCCGGAGCTCCTACAATGAGCAGTTCTTC. Encoded protein: CASSLLRSSYNEQFF.